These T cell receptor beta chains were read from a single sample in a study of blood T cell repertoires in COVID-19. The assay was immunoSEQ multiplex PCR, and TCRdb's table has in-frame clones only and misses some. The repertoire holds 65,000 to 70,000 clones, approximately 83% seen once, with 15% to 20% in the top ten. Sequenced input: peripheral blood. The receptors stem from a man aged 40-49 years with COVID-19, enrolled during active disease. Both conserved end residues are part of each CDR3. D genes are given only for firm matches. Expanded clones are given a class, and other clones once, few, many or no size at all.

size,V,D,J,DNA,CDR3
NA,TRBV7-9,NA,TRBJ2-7,TGTGCCAGCAGCTTAAGTGCGGGAACTAGCTCCTACGAGCAGTACTTC,CASSLSAGTSSYEQYF
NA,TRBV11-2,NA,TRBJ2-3,TGTGCCAGCAGCTTCTCCACACTAGGGCCAGGGGCAGATACGCAGTATTTT,CASSFSTLGPGADTQYF
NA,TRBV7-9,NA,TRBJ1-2,TGTGCCAGCAGCTTAGCGCCGGGGAAAGGCTACACCTTC,CASSLAPGKGYTF
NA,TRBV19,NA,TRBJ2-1,TGTGCCAGTACCGTACAGGGCGACAATGAGCAGTTCTTC,CASTVQGDNEQFF
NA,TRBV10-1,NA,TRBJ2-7,TGCGCCAGCAGAATCGGGGGATTAAGGGAGCAGTACTTC,CASRIGGLREQYF
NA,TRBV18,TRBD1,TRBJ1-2,TGTGCCAGCTCACCCACGACAGGGAATGGCTACACCTTC,CASSPTTGNGYTF
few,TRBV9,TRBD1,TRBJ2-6,TGTGCCAGCAGCGGACAGGGTACGGGGGCCAACGTCCTGACTTTC,CASSGQGTGANVLTF
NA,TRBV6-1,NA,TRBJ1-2,TGTGCCAGCAGTGAAGATGGGAGGTATGGCTACACCTTC,CASSEDGRYGYTF
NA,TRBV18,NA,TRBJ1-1,TGTGCCAGCTCACCGGACGGGACACCCGCCGGTGCTTTCTTT,CASSPDGTPAGAFF
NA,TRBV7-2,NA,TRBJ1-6,TGTGCCAGCAGCTTAGCCTGGGCCCCAAATTCACCCCTCCACTTT,CASSLAWAPNSPLHF
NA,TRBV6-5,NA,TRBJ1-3,TGTGCCAGCAGTACCGACAACTCTGGAAACACCATATATTTT,CASSTDNSGNTIYF
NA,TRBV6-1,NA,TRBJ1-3,TGTGCCAGCAGTGAAGTGCGACAGTCAAGGTCTGGAAACACCATATATTTT,CASSEVRQSRSGNTIYF
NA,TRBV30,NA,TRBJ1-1,TGTGCCTGGAGTGTAGGAGGCGGTGATGAAGCTTTCTTT,CAWSVGGGDEAFF
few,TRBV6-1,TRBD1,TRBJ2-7,TGTGCCAGCAGTGAAGAGGACAGGGGAGGAAACTACGAGCAGTACTTC,CASSEEDRGGNYEQYF
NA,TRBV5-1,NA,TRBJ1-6,TGCGCCAGCAGCTTGGAAACAGCAGATAATTCACCCCTCCACTTT,CASSLETADNSPLHF
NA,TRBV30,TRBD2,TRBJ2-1,TGTGCCTCCCGAGCGGGGGGGGATTCAGGCGATGAGCAGTTCTTC,CASRAGGDSGDEQFF
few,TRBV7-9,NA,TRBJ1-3,TGTGCCAGCAGCTTAGGGGCCATCTCTGGAAACACCATATATTTT,CASSLGAISGNTIYF
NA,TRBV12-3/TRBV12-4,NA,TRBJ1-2,TGTGCCAGCAGCGCCGGGTTTTATGGCTACACCTTC,CASSAGFYGYTF
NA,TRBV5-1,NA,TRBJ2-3,TGCGCCAGCAGCTTGTCCGCCTTGGGGCCCACAGATACGCAGTATTTT,CASSLSALGPTDTQYF
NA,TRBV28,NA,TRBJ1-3,TGTGCCAGCAGAGGCACAGGAGCCACTGGAAACACCATATATTTT,CASRGTGATGNTIYF
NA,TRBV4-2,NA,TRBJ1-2,TGTGCCAGCAGCCAAGATTACAAGAATGGCTACACCTTC,CASSQDYKNGYTF
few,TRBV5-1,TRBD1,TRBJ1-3,TGCGCCAGCAGCTATAGGACAGGGACTGGAAACACCATATATTTT,CASSYRTGTGNTIYF
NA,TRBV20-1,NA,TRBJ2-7,TGCAGTGCTACCGGCTACGAGCAGTACTTC,CSATGYEQYF
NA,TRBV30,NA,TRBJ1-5,TGTGCCTTTTCTCAGGGGACCAATCAGCCCCAGCATTTT,CAFSQGTNQPQHF
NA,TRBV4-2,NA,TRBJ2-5,TGTGCCAGCAGCCAAGTTGCGAAGCAGGCCCAAGAGACCCAGTACTTC,CASSQVAKQAQETQYF
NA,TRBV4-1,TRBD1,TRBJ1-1,TGCGCCAGCAGCCACAGGGGGGACACTGAAGCTTTCTTT,CASSHRGDTEAFF
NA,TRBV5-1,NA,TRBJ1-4,TGCGCCAGCAGCTTGGGGTCAGGACAAGAAAAACTGTTTTTT,CASSLGSGQEKLFF
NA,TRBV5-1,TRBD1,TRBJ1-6,TGCGCCAGCAGCTGGACAGGGGGTGATTCGGATTCACCCCTCCACTTT,CASSWTGGDSDSPLHF
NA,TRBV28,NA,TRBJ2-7,TGTGCCAGCAACTCCCGGGACACCATGCGGGTCTCCTACGAGCAGTACTTC,CASNSRDTMRVSYEQYF
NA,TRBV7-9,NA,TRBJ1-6,TGTGCCACTCGGCGGGGGGATAATTCACCCCTCCACTTT,CATRRGDNSPLHF
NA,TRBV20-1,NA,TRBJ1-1,TGCAGTGCTAGTAGGACTCTAGAAGCTTTCTTT,CSASRTLEAFF
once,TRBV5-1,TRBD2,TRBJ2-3,TGCGCCAGCAGCCCAGCGGGGGCTAGCACAGATACGCAGTATTTT,CASSPAGASTDTQYF
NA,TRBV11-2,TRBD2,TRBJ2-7,TGTGCCAGCAACTCCGCTAGCGGGAGCTCCTACGAGCAGTACTTC,CASNSASGSSYEQYF
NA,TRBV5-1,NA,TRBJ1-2,TGCGCCAGCAGACCACAAGGAGGGGATGGCTACACCTTC,CASRPQGGDGYTF
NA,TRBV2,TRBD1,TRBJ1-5,TGTGCCAGCAAGCCGGGACAGGTAATCAATCAGCCCCAGCATTTT,CASKPGQVINQPQHF
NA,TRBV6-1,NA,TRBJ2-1,TGTGCCAGCAGTGAATCTAGAGGGAGCGATGAGCAGTTCTTC,CASSESRGSDEQFF
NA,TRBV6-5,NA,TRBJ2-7,TGTGCCACCTCCGGAGGGTCCTACGAGCAGTACTTC,CATSGGSYEQYF
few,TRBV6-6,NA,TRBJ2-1,TGTGCCAGTGGGGGGTCGAGCTCCTACAATGAGCAGTTCTTC,CASGGSSSYNEQFF
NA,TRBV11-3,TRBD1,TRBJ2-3,TGTGCCAGCAGCCGGGCTGGGACAGGCACAGATACGCAGTATTTT,CASSRAGTGTDTQYF
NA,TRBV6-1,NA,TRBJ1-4,TGTGCCAGCAGCAGGGATTTTGAAAAACTGTTTTTT,CASSRDFEKLFF
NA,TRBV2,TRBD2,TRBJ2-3,TGTGCCAGCAGTGGGAGGACTAGCGGGGGGGACGGTGGATACACGCAGTATTTT,CASSGRTSGGDGGYTQYF
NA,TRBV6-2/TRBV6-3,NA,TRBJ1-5,TGCGCCAGCAGCTGGGGCACAGGCCCGCAACGCTTAGGTGAGCCCCAGCATTTT,CASSWGTGPQRLGEPQHF
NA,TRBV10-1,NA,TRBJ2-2,TGCGCCAGCAGTTCTGAGTCCGGGGAGCTGTTTTTT,CASSSESGELFF
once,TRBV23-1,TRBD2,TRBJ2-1,TGCGCCAGCAGTCAATTGTATGCGTTCGGAGCGGGGGCCCAGTTCTTC,CASSQLYAFGAGAQFF
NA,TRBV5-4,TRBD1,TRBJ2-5,TGTGCCAGCAGCTTGGGGTGGGACAGCCAAGAGACCCAGTACTTC,CASSLGWDSQETQYF
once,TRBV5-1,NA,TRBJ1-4,TGCGCCAGCAGCGTTTCAGGATCGAAGGAAAAACTGTTTTTT,CASSVSGSKEKLFF
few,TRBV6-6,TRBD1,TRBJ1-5,TGTGCCAGCAGTGGACAGGGAGGGCAGCCCCAGCATTTT,CASSGQGGQPQHF
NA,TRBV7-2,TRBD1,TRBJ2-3,TGTGCCAGCAGCTTATACAGGGGTTATAGCACAGATACGCAGTATTTT,CASSLYRGYSTDTQYF
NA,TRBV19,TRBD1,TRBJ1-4,TGTGCCAGTAGTGCCGCCGGGACAGGGGGTGAAAAACTGTTTTTT,CASSAAGTGGEKLFF
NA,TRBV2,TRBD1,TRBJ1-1,TGTGCCAGCAGTGACCGCGCGGGACGACAGGGGGCACGGACTGAAGCTTTCTTT,CASSDRAGRQGARTEAFF
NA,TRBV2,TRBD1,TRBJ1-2,TGTGCCAGCAGTCTTCCGGGACAGGGCAGCTATGGCTACACCTTC,CASSLPGQGSYGYTF
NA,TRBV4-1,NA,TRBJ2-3,TGCGCCAGCAGCCAAGAAAGGCAGGGCACAGATACGCAGTATTTT,CASSQERQGTDTQYF
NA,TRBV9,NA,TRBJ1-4,TGTGCCAGCAGCCCACTCGCGGGGGTTAGGGAAAAACTGTTTTTT,CASSPLAGVREKLFF
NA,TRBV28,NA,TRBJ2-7,TGTGCCGGCAGTGGAGGGGCGTCCGAGCAGTACTTC,CAGSGGASEQYF
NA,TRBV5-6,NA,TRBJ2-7,TGTGCCAGCAGCGTAAGCATCGGGTCGTCCTACGAGCAGTACTTC,CASSVSIGSSYEQYF